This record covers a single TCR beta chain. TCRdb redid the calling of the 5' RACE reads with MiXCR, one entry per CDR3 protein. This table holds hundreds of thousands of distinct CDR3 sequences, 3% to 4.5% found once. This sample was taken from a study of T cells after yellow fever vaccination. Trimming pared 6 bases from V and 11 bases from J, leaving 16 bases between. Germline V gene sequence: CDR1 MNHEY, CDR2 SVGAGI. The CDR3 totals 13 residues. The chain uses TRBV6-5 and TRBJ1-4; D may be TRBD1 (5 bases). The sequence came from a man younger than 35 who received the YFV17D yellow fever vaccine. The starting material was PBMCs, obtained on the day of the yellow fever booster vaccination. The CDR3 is CASRTGPYGKLFF. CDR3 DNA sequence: TGTGCCAGCAGAACGGGGCCTTACGGGAAACTGTTTTTT.